Below are 14 T cell receptor beta chains sequenced from a single sample in a study of control samples from healthy donors and cancer patients. Data came from immunoSEQ multiplex PCR; TCRdb stores just in-frame clones and leaves some out. The profile shows approximately 110,000 clones, 91% of them singletons. Sequenced material: blood. The receptors come from a woman aged 18-29 years in good health.

V usage is TRBV14 and J usage is TRBJ2-2; D possibly matches TRBD1 or TRBD2 (6 bases each). Trimming removed 5 bases at V and 1 base at J, with 14 bases between. The CDR3 length is 16 residues. The germline V gene has CDR1 SGHDN and CDR2 FVKESK. The CDR3 sequence is CASSLGGRRNTGELFF. The CDR3, as DNA: TGTGCCAGCAGCTTAGGGGGGAGGAGGAACACCGGGGAGCTGTTTTTT.

The chain is built from TRBV19 and TRBJ1-2; no clear D gene. V was trimmed by 4 bases and J by 4 bases, leaving 7 bases between them. Germline V gene sequence: CDR1 LNHDA, CDR2 SQIVND (reference sequence). The CDR3 is 12 amino acids. The CDR3 DNA reads as TGTGCCAGTAGTAGAAACCGCTATGGCTACACCTTC. This encodes CASSRNRYGYTF.

The V call is TRBV7-6, the J call TRBJ2-5; D may correspond to TRBD1 or TRBD2 (5 bases each). Per the germline V gene, CDR1 is SGHVS and CDR2 is FNYEAQ. Trimming removed 5 bases from V and 4 bases from J, with 17 bases in between. The CDR3 runs 15 residues. The CDR3 reads CASSIRDGSGETQYF. The CDR3 DNA sequence: TGTGCCAGCAGCATTAGGGACGGTTCGGGAGAGACCCAGTACTTC.

The J gene is TRBJ2-7, the V gene TRBV27; 12 positions match TRBD2. This CDR3 has 16 residues. Germline CDR1 and CDR2: MNHEY and SMNVEV (reference sequence). The J segment lost 4 bases and the V segment lost 0 bases, leaving 4 bases of the junction unmatched. The CDR3 nucleotides read TGTGCCAGCAGTTTATCTGGACTAGCGGGATTGTACGAGCAGTACTTC. Translation: CASSLSGLAGLYEQYF.

This clone was recorded once. V gene TRBV28 combines with J gene TRBJ2-1, with no clear D. Germline V lookup: CDR1 MDHEN, CDR2 SYDVKM. Trimming shortened V by 5 bases and J by 10 bases, and 9 bases separated the two germline ends. There are 11 residues in the CDR3. The CDR3 here is CASSEEREQFF. CDR3 in DNA: TGTGCCAGCAGTGAAGAACGAGAGCAGTTCTTC. The full variable domain, in which reference TRBV28 and TRBJ2-1 provide the parts outside the CDR3, is DVKVTQSSRYLVKRTGEKVFLECVQDMDHENMFWYRQDPGLGLRLIYFSYDVKMKEKGDIPEGYSVSREKKERFSLILESASTNQTSMYLCASSEEREQFFGPGTRLTVL.

The J gene is TRBJ1-2, the V gene TRBV7-2, with D maybe TRBD1 (5 bases). CDR1 and CDR2 from the germline V gene are SGHTA and FQGNSA. The CDR3 runs to 16 residues. Trimming removed 1 base at V and 0 bases at J, with 12 bases between. The CDR3 DNA reads as TGTGCCAGCAGCTTAGAGGCAGGGAGGGCTAACTATGGCTACACCTTC. Its protein product is CASSLEAGRANYGYTF.

V usage is TRBV15 and J usage is TRBJ2-2; 8 positions agree with TRBD1. The CDR3 consists of 15 residues. J lost 9 bases, V lost 1 base, and 7 bases had no gene match. From germline, CDR1 is LNHNV and CDR2 YYDKDF (reference sequence). The CDR3 DNA is TGTGCCACCAGCAGAGGGACAGGGAGTGTCCGGGAGCTGTTTTTT. Translating it yields CATSRGTGSVRELFF.

The rearrangement joins TRBV15 to TRBJ2-3; possible D gene TRBD2, 7 bases. The CDR3 covers 15 residues. Germline V lookup: CDR1 LNHNV, CDR2 YYDKDF (reference sequence). V was trimmed by 7 bases and J by 2 bases, leaving 16 bases between them. CDR3 sequence (DNA): TGTGCCACCACCTCGGGGGGCGATTACACAGATACGCAGTATTTT. Translating it yields CATTSGGDYTDTQYF.

The rearrangement uses TRBV28 and TRBJ1-1; D is unresolved. V dropped 6 bases and J dropped 6 bases, with 20 bases sitting between them. There are 15 residues in the CDR3. Germline V gene lookup returns CDR1 MDHEN and CDR2 SYDVKM. The CDR3 DNA sequence: TGTGCCAGCAGAGCCCGAGCATCTCGAGCAGCTGAAGCTTTCTTT. Residues: CASRARASRAAEAFF.

The genes are TRBV6-5 and TRBJ1-2, with 7 nucleotides matching TRBD1. Trimming cost V 8 bases and J 4 bases; bases outside gene matches: 13. Per germline, CDR1 MNHEY and CDR2 SVGAGI. CDR3 length equals 15 residues. The CDR3 coding sequence is TGTGCCAGCCAACGACTACCCCGGGACAGCTATGGCTACACCTTC. It translates to CASQRLPRDSYGYTF.

In this sample, this clone turned up a few times. This sequence joins TRBV10-1 and TRBJ1-6, with 8 bases identical to TRBD1. This CDR3 contains 13 residues. Trimming removed 6 bases from V and 8 bases from J; junction bases left unmatched: 3. CDR1 and CDR2 from the germline V gene are WNHNN and SYGVQD (reference sequence). The CDR3, as DNA: TGCGCCAGCAGCCAGGACAGGGATTCACCCCTCCACTTT. Protein sequence: CASSQDRDSPLHF.

This chain uses TRBV19 with TRBJ1-2; 7 nucleotides align to TRBD1. This CDR3 has 15 amino acids. V shed 6 bases and J 5 bases; nucleotides not matched to a gene: 12. Germline CDR1 LNHDA, CDR2 SQIVND (reference sequence). This chain's CDR3 is CASSPTGLVGYGYTF. As DNA, the CDR3 is TGTGCCAGTAGCCCGACAGGGTTAGTTGGGTATGGCTACACCTTC. The whole variable domain, filled in from reference TRBV19 and TRBJ1-2, reads DGGITQSPKYLFRKEGQNVTLSCEQNLNHDAMYWYRQDPGQGLRLIYYSQIVNDFQKGDIAEGYSVSREKKESFPLTVTSAQKNPTAFYLCASSPTGLVGYGYTFGSGTRLTVV.

This chain uses TRBV24-1 with TRBJ2-1; D gene uncertain. Germline-derived CDR1 and CDR2 are KGHDR and SFDVKD. CDR3 length: 15 amino acids. Trimming left V 2 bases short and J 5 bases short, with 12 bases between. Here the CDR3 reads CATSDSAYTHNEQFF. As DNA, the CDR3 is TGTGCCACCAGTGATTCGGCATACACGCACAATGAGCAGTTCTTC.

The chain has TRBV11-2 and TRBJ2-4, with no clear D. The germline V gene encodes CDR1 SGHAT and CDR2 FQNNGV. Between the trimmed V and J ends, which lost 6 bases and 0 bases, there was a span of 15 bases. The CDR3 has 16 residues. CDR3 region: CASSSTSSIAKNIQYF. In DNA, the CDR3 is TGTGCCAGCAGTTCCACAAGCTCAATAGCCAAAAACATTCAGTACTTC.